This paragraph reports one T cell receptor (beta chain). What it binds is not known. The CDR3 consists of 14 residues. CDR1 SGHDT and CDR2 YYEEEE come from the germline V gene. V gave up 1 base and J gave up 0 bases, with 5 bases separating them. Between 1 and 8 samples, pretreatment and on-treatment, were given by each patient. Measured with immunoSEQ multiplex PCR; TCRdb has only the in-frame clones, and not every one. Among tens of thousands of clones listed, about 86% were seen once. The source of the sample is a study of PD-L1 blockade in urothelial cancer. Study as a whole: The patients had undergone anywhere from 0 to 3 prior chemotherapy regimens. Study-level points and caveats: Greater 3-week expansion of tumor-associated blood clones was recorded for durable-benefit patients.

V and J are TRBV5-6 and TRBJ1-3; D call uncertain. The TCR sequence derives from a man aged 45-65 years with urothelial cancer. Source: PBMCs, taken around atezolizumab (anti-PD-L1) treatment. CDR3 nucleotide sequence: TGTGCCAGCAGCTTGACAGACTCTGGAAACACCATATATTTT. Translating it yields CASSLTDSGNTIYF.